This entry describes one TCR beta chain. No antigen is known for it. Germline CDR1 reads SGHVS; CDR2 reads FQNEAQ. Trimming shortened V by 3 bases and J by 7 bases, and 4 bases separated the two germline ends. The CDR3 spans 11 residues. The entry originates in a study of vaccination effects on CD4 cells after COVID-19. Method: immunoSEQ multiplex PCR; TCRdb's copy keeps in-frame clones and lacks some. The sample lists tens of thousands of clones, more than 70% occurring once. Antigen-specific CD4+ T cells were first expanded with viral peptide pools by the ViraFEST assay and only then sequenced. It was after approximately 11 days of culture that CD4+ T cells were isolated. Nucleocapsid antibodies were negative in the vaccine recipients, who had never had SARS-CoV-2 infection. Study findings and constraints: The authors studied few convalescent patients and collected no early post-infection timepoints.

The chain combines TRBV7-8 with TRBJ2-1; the D is unclear. Sequencing was performed on CD4+ T cells from PBMCs cultured with HCoV-OC43 spike peptides, taken before COVID-19 vaccination. Subset given: HCoV-OC43 spike overlapping peptide pool stimulation. This receptor was obtained from a human donor who received a COVID-19 vaccine. CDR3 sequence: CASSLGNEQFF. DNA for the CDR3: TGTGCCAGCAGCTTGGGAAATGAGCAGTTCTTC.